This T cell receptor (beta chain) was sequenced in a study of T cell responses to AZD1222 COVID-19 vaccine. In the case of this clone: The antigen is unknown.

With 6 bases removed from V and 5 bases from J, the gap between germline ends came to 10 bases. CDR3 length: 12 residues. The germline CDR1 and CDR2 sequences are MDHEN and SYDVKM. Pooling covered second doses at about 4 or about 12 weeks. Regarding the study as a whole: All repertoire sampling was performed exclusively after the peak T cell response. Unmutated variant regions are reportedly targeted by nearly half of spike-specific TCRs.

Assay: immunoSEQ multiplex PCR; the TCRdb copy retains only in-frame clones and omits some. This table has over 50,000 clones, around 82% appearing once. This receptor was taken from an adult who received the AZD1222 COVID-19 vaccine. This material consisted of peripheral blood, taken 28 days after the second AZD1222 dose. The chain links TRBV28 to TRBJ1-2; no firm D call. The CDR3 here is CASSRLQYGYTF. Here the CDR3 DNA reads TGTGCCAGCAGCCGATTACAATATGGCTACACCTTC.